Listed here are 26 T cell receptor beta chains from one sample, sequenced in a study of cytomegalovirus exposure and HLA in healthy donors. PCR involved 60 Vbeta and 13 Jbeta primers. Here immunoSEQ multiplex PCR was the method, and the copy in TCRdb shows in-frame clones only, minus some. In the table there are about 150,000 clones, roughly 72% of which are singletons. Sequencing was done on a sample of PBMCs. The source of these receptors is a man aged 35 to 55 in good health and CMV-seronegative.

The chain carries TRBV9 and TRBJ1-4; TRBD1 matches at 10 bases. Germline CDR1 and CDR2: SGDLS and YYNGEE. V was pared by 3 bases and J by 8 bases, with 4 bases of the junction left unmatched. This CDR3 contains 14 residues. In DNA, the CDR3 is TGTGCCAGCAGCGGGAGGGACAGGGGAGAAAAACTGTTTTTT. Residues: CASSGRDRGEKLFF.

The rearrangement joins TRBV27 to TRBJ1-2; D gene uncertain. The V end lost 7 bases, the J end lost 5 bases, and 14 bases lay between the germline ends. The germline V gene encodes CDR1 MNHEY and CDR2 SMNVEV (reference sequence). The CDR3 totals 13 residues. The CDR3 is CASTVVAEYGYTF. CDR3 sequence (DNA): TGTGCCAGCACCGTCGTGGCGGAGTATGGCTACACCTTC.

The chain couples TRBV6-6 to TRBJ1-1; D is perhaps TRBD1 (5 bases). CDR3 length: 14 residues. Trimming took 0 bases from V and 1 from J, leaving 6 bases between them. Germline V lookup: CDR1 MNHNY, CDR2 SVGAGI (reference sequence). CDR3 in amino acids: CASSYSGGNTEAFF. The DNA for the CDR3 is TGTGCCAGCAGTTACTCGGGGGGGAACACTGAAGCTTTCTTT.

The CDR3 DNA sequence: TGTGCCAGTAGTACCGGGACAGGGGGCCGGACCCAGTACTTC. Amino acid sequence: CASSTGTGGRTQYF. This chain connects TRBV19 to TRBJ2-5, with 12 positions matching TRBD1. The CDR3 runs to 14 residues. Germline V CDR1 and CDR2: LNHDA, SQIVND (reference sequence). Trimming took 4 bases from V and 7 from J; bases not matched to a gene: 4.

V and J are TRBV6-5 and TRBJ2-3; TRBD2 agrees at 8 bases. The germline gives CDR1 MNHEY, CDR2 SVGAGI. J was trimmed by 15 bases and V by 2 bases; bases with no gene match: 13. The CDR3 consists of 14 residues. CDR3 sequence (DNA): TGTGCCAGCAGTTACCGGGGGGGGGATACGAATATCTATTTT. This translates into CASSYRGGDTNIYF.

The gene calls are TRBV5-4 and TRBJ2-2; the D is unclear. CDR1 is SGHNT, CDR2 YYREEE, per germline (reference sequence). Trimming removed 5 bases at V and 3 bases at J, with 11 bases between. The CDR3 sequence is 14 residues long. CDR3 amino acids: CASSFSQYTGELFF. In DNA form, the CDR3 reads TGTGCCAGCAGTTTTTCCCAGTACACCGGGGAGCTGTTTTTT.

This clone occurred a few times. The CDR3 sequence: CASSGQESEGYTF. In DNA form, the CDR3 reads TGCGCCAGCAGCGGACAGGAGTCTGAGGGCTACACCTTC. V and J are TRBV5-1 and TRBJ1-2, with 7 bases identical to TRBD1. CDR3 size: 13 residues. J gave up 8 bases and V 4 bases, and 8 bases lay outside the gene matches. Germline V gene data show CDR1 as SGHRS and CDR2 as YFSETQ.

The V and J genes are TRBV11-2 and TRBJ1-2, with D unresolved. The germline V gene encodes CDR1 SGHAT and CDR2 FQNNGV. The CDR3 has 15 amino acids. Trimming left V 5 bases short and J 4 bases short, with 17 bases between. DNA of the CDR3: TGTGCCAGCAGCCCGATAGCCCGCCAGATCTATGGCTACACCTTC. Amino acids: CASSPIARQIYGYTF.

This clone has only a few counts. This sequence joins TRBV7-2 and TRBJ2-7; 8 positions agree with TRBD2. The CDR3 totals 15 residues. Germline V gene lookup returns CDR1 SGHTA and CDR2 FQGNSA. After removal of 1 base from V and 1 base from J, the junction contained 3 bases not matched to a gene. This CDR3 is CASSLVASGSYEQYF. DNA for the CDR3: TGTGCCAGCAGCTTAGTGGCTAGCGGGTCCTACGAGCAGTACTTC.

J is TRBJ2-3 and V is TRBV6-4, with D possibly TRBD1 on 6 matching bases. V was shortened by 6 bases and J by 5 bases, with 12 bases between the two germline ends. The CDR3 spans 13 residues. CDR1 and CDR2 from the germline V gene are MRHNA and SNTAGT. CDR3 in amino acids: CASSYNREDTQYF. In DNA, the CDR3 is TGTGCCAGCAGCTACAACAGGGAAGATACGCAGTATTTT.

The chain couples TRBV2 to TRBJ2-7; tentative D call: TRBD2 (6 bases). The length of the CDR3 is 15 residues. Trimming removed 4 bases from V and 2 bases from J, with 15 bases in between. Germline CDR1 SNHLY, CDR2 FYNNEI. The CDR3 sequence is CASSGGAVSAYEQYF. Written as DNA, the CDR3 is TGTGCCAGCAGTGGCGGGGCGGTTAGCGCCTACGAGCAGTACTTC.

CDR3 in amino acids: CATSRGRERETQYF. The CDR3 DNA sequence: TGTGCCACCAGCAGAGGGAGGGAGCGAGAGACCCAGTACTTC. This chain joins TRBV15 and TRBJ2-5; D might be TRBD2 (6 bases). CDR3 size: 14 residues. Germline values: CDR1 LNHNV, CDR2 YYDKDF (reference sequence). The V end lost 1 base, the J end lost 4 bases, and 10 bases lay between the germline ends.

This sequence joins TRBV7-9 and TRBJ2-1; 12 bases line up with TRBD2. The length of the CDR3 is 15 residues. Germline CDR1 and CDR2: SEHNR and FQNEAQ (reference sequence). J lost 4 bases, V lost 4 bases, and 2 bases had no gene match. The CDR3 bases are TGTGCCAGCAGCTCTAGCGGGAGGGGATACAATGAGCAGTTCTTC. Its translation: CASSSSGRGYNEQFF.

This chain's CDR3 is CASTDRGRSYNEQFF. The CDR3 coding sequence is TGTGCCAGTACCGACAGAGGGAGGTCCTACAATGAGCAGTTCTTC. The genes are TRBV19 and TRBJ2-1; D possibly corresponds to TRBD2 (6 bases). CDR1 LNHDA and CDR2 SQIVND come from the germline V gene (reference sequence). V shed 7 bases and J shed 1 base, with 14 bases lying between them. This CDR3 contains 15 residues.

The gene calls are TRBV7-2 and TRBJ2-5, with 9 bases lining up with TRBD2. CDR1 is SGHTA, CDR2 FQGNSA, per germline. This CDR3 spans 14 amino acids. V was pared by 4 bases and J by 5 bases, with 5 bases of the junction left unmatched. The CDR3 loop is CASSSGGRAETQYF. CDR3 sequence (DNA): TGTGCCAGCAGCTCGGGCGGGAGGGCGGAGACCCAGTACTTC.

The J gene is TRBJ2-1, the V gene TRBV6-1, with a weak D call TRBD2 (7 bases). The CDR3 runs 15 residues. Per germline, CDR1 MNHNS and CDR2 SASEGT. Trimming left V 5 bases short and J 9 bases short, with 20 bases between. The CDR3 bases are TGTGCCAGCAGTCACCAGGACTGGAGGGGGGGTGAGCAGTTCTTC. Residues: CASSHQDWRGGEQFF.

The V gene is TRBV18, the J gene TRBJ2-7, with D possibly being TRBD1 (6 bases). CDR3 length equals 16 residues. Trimming pared 5 bases from V and 1 base from J, leaving 18 bases between. The V gene's germline CDR1 is KGHSH and CDR2 LQKENI. The CDR3 loop is CASSKSGQGRSYEQYF. CDR3 coding DNA: TGTGCCAGCTCAAAAAGTGGGCAGGGGCGATCCTACGAGCAGTACTTC.

This clone was observed a few times. V usage is TRBV2 and J usage is TRBJ1-5; weak D call: TRBD1 (5 bases). Per germline, CDR1 SNHLY and CDR2 FYNNEI. The CDR3 runs to 14 residues. V shed 2 bases and J shed 2 bases, with 7 bases lying between them. The CDR3 DNA sequence: TGTGCCAGCAGTGAAATCAGGGGCAATCAGCCCCAGCATTTT. Protein product: CASSEIRGNQPQHF.

Comment on this clone: This sample also contains other DNA sequences that code for the same CDR3. The genes are TRBV13 and TRBJ1-4; the D is unclear. The V end lost 4 bases, the J end lost 7 bases, and 10 bases lay between the germline ends. The CDR3 length is 13 residues. Per germline, CDR1 PRHDT and CDR2 FYEKMQ (reference sequence). The CDR3 bases are TGTGCCAGCAGCTCCGGACGGGGTGAAAAACTGTTTTTT. This encodes CASSSGRGEKLFF.

The chain couples TRBV19 to TRBJ1-4; 8 nucleotides agree with TRBD1. V dropped 3 bases and J dropped 7; count of bases not matched to a gene: 4. Germline loops: CDR1 LNHDA, CDR2 SQIVND (reference sequence). The CDR3 is 14 residues long. CDR3 bases: TGTGCCAGTAGTATGAGACAGGGGAGTGAAAAACTGTTTTTT. Translated, it gives CASSMRQGSEKLFF.

V usage is TRBV10-3 and J usage is TRBJ1-1; TRBD1 might be the D (6 bases). The CDR3 is made up of 14 amino acids. The ends were cut back, 3 bases at V and 5 bases at J, with 13 bases in the middle. Germline lookup yields CDR1 ENHRY and CDR2 SYGVKD. The CDR3 here is CAISDGPQGTEAFF. DNA of the CDR3: TGTGCCATCAGTGATGGGCCCCAGGGGACTGAAGCTTTCTTT.

The chain has TRBV7-3 and TRBJ1-5; 7 bases map to TRBD1. This CDR3 spans 13 amino acids. V lost 5 bases, J lost 4 bases, and 2 bases stayed unmatched. Looked up from germline, CDR1 is SGHTA and CDR2 is FQGTGA. The chain's CDR3 is CASSEGQNQPQHF. Here the CDR3 DNA reads TGTGCCAGCAGCGAGGGACAGAATCAGCCCCAGCATTTT.

This rearrangement joins TRBV7-6 to TRBJ2-7; 7 nucleotides agree with TRBD2. The CDR3 spans 15 residues. J was trimmed by 5 bases and V by 8 bases; bases with no gene match: 15. Germline values: CDR1 SGHVS, CDR2 FNYEAQ. CDR3 protein: CASRRASGPGDEQYF. DNA for the CDR3: TGTGCCAGCCGAAGGGCTAGCGGCCCGGGGGACGAGCAGTACTTC.

This clone was observed a few times. This chain connects TRBV6-4 to TRBJ2-1; TRBD2 matches 9 bases. The CDR3 consists of 14 residues. V was pared by 6 bases and J by 3 bases, with 3 bases of the junction left unmatched. CDR1 and CDR2 (germline): MRHNA, SNTAGT. The CDR3, as DNA: TGTGCCAGCAGCCCTAGCGGGGACTACAATGAGCAGTTCTTC. This translates into CASSPSGDYNEQFF.

V and J are TRBV9 and TRBJ1-1, with 7 bases lining up with TRBD1. CDR3 length equals 13 residues. Germline values: CDR1 SGDLS, CDR2 YYNGEE. After removal of 4 bases from V and 6 bases from J, the junction contained 6 bases not matched to a gene. The CDR3 reads CASSSRQGSEAFF. In nucleotides, the CDR3 is TGTGCCAGCAGCTCTCGACAGGGATCTGAAGCTTTCTTT.

This chain uses TRBV5-4 with TRBJ2-5; tentatively, D is TRBD2 (5 bases). The CDR3 runs 13 residues. The V end was cut by 4 bases, the J end by 6 bases, with 13 bases between. In germline, CDR1 is SGHNT, CDR2 YYREEE (reference sequence). The CDR3 sequence is CASSPTPGKTQYF. CDR3 coding DNA: TGTGCCAGCAGCCCAACACCGGGGAAGACCCAGTACTTC.